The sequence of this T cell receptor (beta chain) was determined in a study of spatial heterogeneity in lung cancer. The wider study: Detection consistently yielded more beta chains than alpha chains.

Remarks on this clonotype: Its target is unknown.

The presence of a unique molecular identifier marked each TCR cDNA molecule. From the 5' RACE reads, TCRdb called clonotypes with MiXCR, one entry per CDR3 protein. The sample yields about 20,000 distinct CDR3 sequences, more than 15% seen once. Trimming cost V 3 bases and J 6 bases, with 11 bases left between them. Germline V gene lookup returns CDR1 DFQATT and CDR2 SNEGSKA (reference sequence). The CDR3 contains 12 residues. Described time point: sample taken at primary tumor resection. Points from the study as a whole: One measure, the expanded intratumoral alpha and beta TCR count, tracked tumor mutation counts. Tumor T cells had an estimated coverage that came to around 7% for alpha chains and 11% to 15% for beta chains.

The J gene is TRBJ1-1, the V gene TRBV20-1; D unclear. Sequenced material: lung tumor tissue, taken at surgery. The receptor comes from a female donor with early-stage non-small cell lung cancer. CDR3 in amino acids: CSASFTDAEAFF. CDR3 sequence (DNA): TGCAGTGCTAGTTTTACGGATGCTGAAGCTTTCTTT.